This T cell receptor (beta chain) is from a study of T cell responses to AZD1222 COVID-19 vaccine. Points from the study as a whole: At baseline, just a handful of AZD1222 recipients tested seropositive.

CDR3 length: 12 residues. Trimming stripped 4 bases from V and 4 bases from J, with 8 bases between. Germline-derived CDR1 and CDR2 are SGHKS and YYEKEE (reference sequence). A remark on this clone: Its target is not known.

Libraries were prepared by immunoSEQ multiplex PCR; TCRdb keeps only in-frame clonotypes and omits some of them. The sample contains about 130,000 clones, 80% to 95% of which appear only once. This chain uses TRBV5-5 with TRBJ1-2; the D is unclear. The sequence was obtained from an adult who received the AZD1222 COVID-19 vaccine. This sample comprised peripheral blood, obtained 28 days after the second AZD1222 dose. Here the CDR3 reads CASSPVTYGYTF. CDR3 nucleotide sequence: TGTGCCAGCAGCCCGGTGACCTATGGCTACACCTTC.